Presented here are 10 T cell receptor beta chains from one specimen sequenced in a study of T-cell reconstitution after alpha-beta-depleted transplantation in children. Library preparation (for TCRbeta) was performed with unique molecular identifiers. Via MiXCR, TCRdb re-called the PCR reads, giving one row per CDR3 protein. The sample lists around 600,000 distinct CDR3 sequences, 23% occurring once. Sequenced material: PBMCs, mostly from graft donor cells, taken 360 days after TCRalphabeta/CD19-depleted stem cell transplant. The receptor source for this set is a boy younger than two who had a stem cell transplant for acute myeloid leukemia, so the T cells may come from the graft donor.

The chain employs TRBV11-2 and TRBJ2-7, with D tentatively TRBD1 or TRBD2 (6 bases each). CDR1 and CDR2 from the germline V gene are SGHAT and FQNNGV. This CDR3 spans 15 amino acids. V lost 1 base and J lost 4, with 14 bases in between. The CDR3 DNA reads TGTGCCAGCAGCTTAGCCTCTGGGGGGCGGTACGAGCAGTACTTC. This gives the protein CASSLASGGRYEQYF.

This chain connects TRBV12-3 or TRBV12-4 to TRBJ2-2, with 9 bases lining up with TRBD1. Losses at the gene ends were 3 bases for V and 8 bases for J; bases not matched to a gene: 13. CDR3 length: 17 amino acids. The CDR3 nucleotides are TGTGCCAGCAGTTTTCTCCCGGGACAGGGATTATTGGGGGAGCTGTTTTTT. Translation gives CASSFLPGQGLLGELFF.

This clonotype was seen a handful of times. V is TRBV29-1 and J is TRBJ2-3, with 7 bases fitting TRBD1. This CDR3 comprises 17 residues. Germline loops: CDR1 SQVTM, CDR2 ANQGSEA. The V gene end was trimmed by 6 bases and the J gene end by 0 bases; junction bases not matched to a gene: 15. For the CDR3, the DNA is TGCAGCGTCTTAAAAGGGGGCGAATATCTTAGCACAGATACGCAGTATTTT. Translating it yields CSVLKGGEYLSTDTQYF.

This chain uses TRBV9 with TRBJ2-1, with TRBD2 identical over 11 bases. Germline V CDR1 and CDR2: SGDLS, YYNGEE. The CDR3 sequence is 16 residues long. The junction had 7 bases not matched to a gene; V was cut back by 0 bases and J by 8 bases. The CDR3 bases are TGTGCCAGCAGCGTAGAAGGACTAGCGGGTGTGGATGAGCAGTTCTTC. Amino acid sequence: CASSVEGLAGVDEQFF.

This clonotype has a count of ten or more. The J gene is TRBJ1-1, the V gene TRBV10-3; tentatively, D is TRBD1 (6 bases). The CDR3 spans 13 residues. Trimming shortened V by 8 bases and J by 0 bases, and 10 bases separated the two germline ends. Germline V gene sequence: CDR1 ENHRY, CDR2 SYGVKD. The DNA for the CDR3 is TGTGCCATCCAGGACAGAATGAACACTGAAGCTTTCTTT. Its protein is CAIQDRMNTEAFF.

This clonotype was recorded many times. The chain combines TRBV11-2 with TRBJ2-7, with 9 bases matching TRBD1. Unmatched junction bases numbered 1, after V lost 4 bases and J lost 3 bases. The CDR3 runs 13 residues. The germline V gene encodes CDR1 SGHAT and CDR2 FQNNGV. The CDR3 region has the DNA TGTGCCAGCAGCTGGGACAGGGACTACGAGCAGTACGTC. Its protein product is CASSWDRDYEQYV.

The CDR3, as DNA: TGTGCCAGCTCACCTATGGGCCGCTCCTACGAGCAGTACGTC. Amino acids: CASSPMGRSYEQYV. This chain uses TRBV18 with TRBJ2-7; no clear D gene. This CDR3 is built from 14 residues. The V gene's germline CDR1 is KGHSH and CDR2 LQKENI. Trimming removed 3 bases at V and 0 bases at J, with 9 bases between.

This clonotype was seen a handful of times. The J gene is TRBJ2-1, the V gene TRBV29-1; 8 nucleotides agree with TRBD2. CDR3 length: 14 amino acids. Trimming removed 7 bases from V and 7 bases from J; junction bases left unmatched: 12. CDR1 and CDR2 from the germline V gene are SQVTM and ANQGSEA. The CDR3 here is CSATSGGKWNEQFF. CDR3 nucleotides: TGCAGCGCCACTTCGGGGGGGAAATGGAATGAGCAGTTCTTC.

The count of this clonotype is one. V is TRBV7-2 and J is TRBJ2-2; 7 bases are a match to TRBD2. The germline V gene has CDR1 SGHTA and CDR2 FQGNSA. The CDR3 has 15 amino acids. J gave up 4 bases and V 2 bases, and 4 bases lay outside the gene matches. CDR3 DNA sequence: TGTGCCAGCAGCTTATGGGGGGGATCCACCGGGGAGCTGTTTTTT. Translation: CASSLWGGSTGELFF.

This clonotype was observed a handful of times. The chain is built from TRBV29-1 and TRBJ2-2; D unclear. Trimming stripped 5 bases from V and 1 base from J, with 11 bases between. The CDR3 is made up of 14 amino acids. Germline assignment: CDR1 SQVTM and CDR2 ANQGSEA. CDR3 DNA: TGCAGCGTTTCCTCCCGGATGAACACCGGGGAGCTGTTTTTT. As protein: CSVSSRMNTGELFF.